In this sample, the clone carrying this T cell receptor beta chain turned up once. The CDR3 is 16 amino acids. Germline trimming cut 4 bases from V and 7 bases from J; bases unmatched to any gene: 9. CDR1 is SGHAT and CDR2 is FQNNGV in the germline V gene. Some clones are missing from TCRdb's copy, which holds only in-frame ones; the method was immunoSEQ multiplex PCR. The top ten clones hold 2.6% of a sample with approximately 150,000 clones, roughly 87% of them seen once. The entry originates in a study of T cell responses to AZD1222 COVID-19 vaccine. This clonotype originated in an adult in good health. The rearrangement joins TRBV11-2 to TRBJ1-6, with 8 bases matching TRBD1. Material: peripheral blood, obtained on day 0 of AZD1222 vaccination. CDR3 region: CASSYRTGTRNSPLHF. In DNA form, the CDR3 reads TGTGCCAGCAGCTATAGGACAGGGACCCGAAATTCACCCCTCCACTTT.